This TCR beta chain was sequenced during a study of T cell responses to AZD1222 COVID-19 vaccine. The CDR3 spans 15 residues. Trimming took off 0 bases at V and 7 bases at J, with 15 bases between the two ends. The germline gives CDR1 WNHNN, CDR2 SYGVQD (reference sequence). About this clone itself: Its antigen is not identified.

Assay used: immunoSEQ multiplex PCR; TCRdb lists only in-frame clones, some missing. The table has around 190,000 clones, about 90% seen once. Study results and limitations: CD4 TCRs covered the whole spike, strongest at regions 160-218 and 743-854. Donors were largely white British and mainly female; clonal diversity was possibly underestimated.

Researchers grouped second doses given at about 4 or about 12 weeks into one pool. The J gene is TRBJ1-2, the V gene TRBV10-1, with D perhaps TRBD1 (5 bases). This clonotype originated in an adult who received the AZD1222 COVID-19 vaccine. The starting material was peripheral blood, obtained 28 days after the second AZD1222 dose. The CDR3 reads CASSESRQGIGGYTF. In DNA, the CDR3 is TGCGCCAGCAGTGAGTCGCGGCAGGGAATTGGTGGCTACACCTTC.